This T cell receptor (beta chain) appears in the sequencing data of a study of shared clonotypes between healthy human individuals. On this clone itself: Its cognate antigen is unknown.

Only Caucasian adults living in Nashville, Tennessee made up the donor group. Study-wide results and caveats: Among the subsets, naive ones generally showed larger estimated richness than memory ones.

The repertoire was sequenced with immunoSEQ multiplex PCR; TCRdb's copy has only in-frame clones and lacks some. The sample records some 2,500,000 clones, over 85% being singletons. Sequencing was done on a sample of naive CD4+ T cells from PBMCs. Subset denoted: CD45RA+ positively selected. This TCR derives from a man aged 18 to 30 in good health. Some clones in this sample may be carry-over from other donors' samples.

The CDR3, as DNA: TGTGCCAGCGGGAATCCGGACGGATTCACCGGGGAGCTGTTTTTT. This translates into CASGNPDGFTGELFF. This chain joins TRBV6-1 and TRBJ2-2, with unresolved D. This CDR3 region has 15 residues. Trimming stripped 8 bases from V and 4 bases from J, with 17 bases between. In germline, CDR1 is MNHNS, CDR2 SASEGT.